This T cell receptor (beta chain) was obtained from a study of blood T cell repertoires in COVID-19. The overall study: The United States, Italy and Spain supplied acute and convalescent COVID-19 samples. PBMCs, B-cell-depleted T cells, or T cells were the source of the cDNA or gDNA that made up the material.

Per the original methods: The authors estimated nucleated cell counts from reference gene primer amplification. Sequencing used immunoSEQ multiplex PCR; TCRdb keeps in-frame clones, though not all of them. V and J calls and clone size come straight from that table; D and trimming were deduced from the DNA. Of approximately 210,000 clones listed, approximately 90% are singletons. Per germline, CDR1 LNHDA and CDR2 SQIVND (reference sequence). Trimming took 6 bases from V and 4 from J, leaving 13 bases between them. The CDR3 runs 14 residues. Patients of the Seattle cohort, enrolled during active infection, were followed longitudinally.

The sample comprised peripheral blood. The V gene is TRBV19, the J gene TRBJ1-3, with D uncertain. The source of this sequence is a man aged 50 to 60 with COVID-19, enrolled during active disease. CDR3 coding DNA: TGTGCCAGTAGCTTCGGTGGAGGCGGAAACACCATATATTTT. Protein: CASSFGGGGNTIYF.